A selection of T cell receptor beta chains follows, all from one sample in a study of cytomegalovirus exposure and HLA in healthy donors. Measured with immunoSEQ multiplex PCR; TCRdb has only the in-frame clones, and not every one. The sample has about 140,000 clones; roughly four fifths are singletons. Input material: PBMCs. These receptors originate from a young man in good health and CMV-seropositive. Both conserved end residues are part of each CDR3. D genes are given only for firm matches. Size is omitted from some rows. Given values are once, few, many or a class for expanded clones.

j_gene	d_gene	abundance	len	v_gene	CDR3aa	CDR3nt
TRBJ1-6	.	.	13	TRBV4-1	CASRDTYNSPLHF	TGCGCCAGCAGGGACACATATAATTCACCCCTCCACTTT
TRBJ1-5	.	.	13	TRBV6-5	CASSWGSNQPQHF	TGTGCCAGCAGTTGGGGCAGCAATCAGCCCCAGCATTTT
TRBJ2-7	TRBD1	.	12	TRBV19	CASSHPLGTVSF	TGTGCCAGTAGCCACCCCCTCGGGACAGTGAGCTTC
TRBJ1-2	.	once	13	TRBV6-5	CASSYGGEGGYTF	TGTGCCAGCAGTTATGGCGGGGAAGGAGGCTACACCTTC
TRBJ1-1	.	.	15	TRBV6-5	CASSYGRWMNTEAFF	TGTGCCAGCAGTTACGGCAGGTGGATGAACACTGAAGCTTTCTTT
TRBJ1-2	.	.	17	TRBV5-1	CASSLDSGRGISYGYTF	TGCGCCAGCAGCTTGGACAGCGGCAGGGGCATTAGCTATGGCTACACCTTC
TRBJ2-7	TRBD2	.	16	TRBV5-6	CASSDPSGYSPGEQYF	TGTGCCAGCAGCGACCCTAGCGGTTATTCTCCTGGCGAGCAGTACTTC
TRBJ2-4	.	few	13	TRBV6-5	CASRTSLSNIQYF	TGTGCCAGCAGGACATCCCTTTCCAACATTCAGTACTTC
TRBJ1-1	TRBD1	.	18	TRBV28	CASSLYWRGAGGYTEAFF	TGTGCCAGCAGTTTATATTGGAGGGGGGCAGGGGGCTACACTGAAGCTTTCTTT
TRBJ1-1	TRBD1	.	17	TRBV5-1	CASTGGGQGAMNTEAFF	TGCGCCAGCACCGGGGGCGGGCAGGGGGCTATGAACACTGAAGCTTTCTTT
TRBJ2-7	.	.	13	TRBV5-1	CASSLGQSYEQYF	TGCGCCAGCAGCTTGGGGCAGTCCTACGAGCAGTACTTC
TRBJ2-7	TRBD1	few	12	TRBV19	CASTGTDYEQYF	TGTGCCAGTACCGGGACAGACTACGAGCAGTACTTC
TRBJ1-2	TRBD1	few	14	TRBV5-1	CASSLEQGAYGYTF	TGCGCCAGCAGCTTGGAGCAGGGGGCCTATGGCTACACCTTC
TRBJ1-1	.	.	15	TRBV7-8	CASSLASSGNTEAFF	TGTGCCAGCAGCTTAGCGTCCAGCGGAAACACTGAAGCTTTCTTT
TRBJ1-3	.	.	17	TRBV27	CASSQKIVPYSGNTIYF	TGTGCCAGCAGCCAAAAGATAGTCCCCTACTCTGGAAACACCATATATTTT
TRBJ2-7	.	.	14	TRBV5-1	CASSLEVRTYEQYF	TGCGCCAGCAGCTTGGAGGTCAGGACCTACGAGCAGTACTTC
TRBJ1-3	.	.	17	TRBV19	CASSIISDSSSGNTIYF	TGTGCCAGTAGTATTATTTCGGACAGTAGCTCTGGAAACACCATATATTTT
TRBJ2-5	.	.	16	TRBV6-5	CASSSPRGPAGETQYF	TGTGCCAGCAGTTCTCCACGCGGACCTGCGGGAGAGACCCAGTACTTC
TRBJ2-1	TRBD2	.	14	TRBV28	CASSLSLAGTEQFF	TGTGCCAGCAGTTTATCACTAGCGGGTACTGAGCAGTTCTTC
TRBJ2-1	.	.	14	TRBV4-1	CASSQDGSRNEQFF	TGCGCCAGCAGCCAAGATGGGTCGAGGAATGAGCAGTTCTTC
TRBJ2-1	.	.	12	TRBV2	CASSDTGNEQFF	TGTGCCAGCAGTGATACAGGGAATGAGCAGTTCTTC
TRBJ1-2	TRBD1	once	14	TRBV5-1	CASSSQQGNYGYTF	TGCGCCAGCAGCTCACAACAGGGGAACTATGGCTACACCTTC
TRBJ2-2	.	.	17	TRBV9	CASSVSKTGGDTGELFF	TGTGCCAGCAGCGTAAGCAAGACAGGCGGAGACACCGGGGAGCTGTTTTTT
TRBJ2-5	.	.	14	TRBV6-1	CASKIYRAQETQYF	TGTGCCAGCAAGATATACAGGGCCCAAGAGACCCAGTACTTC
TRBJ2-7	.	.	14	TRBV7-6	CASSRSDSSYEQYF	TGTGCTAGCAGCCGGTCGGACAGCTCCTACGAGCAGTACTTC
TRBJ2-7	TRBD2	few	17	TRBV29-1	CSVERTSKFYYSYEQYF	TGCAGCGTTGAAAGGACTAGCAAATTTTACTACTCCTACGAGCAGTACTTC
TRBJ2-1	.	.	15	TRBV27	CASSSQESSYNEQFF	TGTGCCAGCAGTTCACAGGAGAGCTCCTACAATGAGCAGTTCTTC
TRBJ1-5	.	.	14	TRBV2	CASGTMRENQPQHF	TGTGCCAGCGGTACTATGAGGGAAAATCAGCCCCAGCATTTT
TRBJ2-4	.	.	14	TRBV29-1	CSVGHEVAKNIQYF	TGCAGCGTTGGTCACGAGGTAGCCAAAAACATTCAGTACTTC
TRBJ2-7	TRBD2	.	16	TRBV9	CASSVAASGANYEQYF	TGTGCCAGCAGCGTAGCGGCTAGCGGGGCAAACTACGAGCAGTACTTC
TRBJ1-1	.	.	15	TRBV4-1	CASSQDEAMNTEAFF	TGCGCCAGCAGCCAAGACGAGGCAATGAACACTGAAGCTTTCTTT
TRBJ2-5	.	few	13	TRBV28	CASSLFEEETQYF	TGTGCCAGCAGTTTATTTGAGGAAGAGACCCAGTACTTC
TRBJ2-1	TRBD2	.	13	TRBV25-1	CASLAGGLNEQFF	TGTGCCAGCCTAGCGGGAGGTCTCAATGAGCAGTTCTTC
TRBJ2-7	.	.	15	TRBV4-1	CASSQEVTGTYEQYF	TGCGCCAGCAGCCAAGAGGTGACGGGGACCTACGAGCAGTACTTC
TRBJ1-3	.	.	15	TRBV27	CASSLTAHSGNTIYF	TGTGCCAGCAGTTTAACAGCTCACTCTGGAAACACCATATATTTT
TRBJ2-1	.	.	17	TRBV27	CASSLSTAGRLWNEQFF	TGTGCCAGCAGTTTATCGACCGCGGGTAGACTTTGGAATGAGCAGTTCTTC
TRBJ1-1	.	.	12	TRBV11-2	CASSLVGDLAFF	TGTGCCAGCAGCTTAGTAGGGGATTTAGCTTTCTTT
TRBJ2-7	.	few	11	TRBV5-4	CASRFQGEQYF	TGTGCCAGCAGGTTTCAGGGGGAGCAGTACTTC
TRBJ2-7	TRBD2	once	14	TRBV5-6	CASSTIGRTYEQYF	TGTGCCAGCAGCACCATCGGGAGGACTTACGAGCAGTACTTC
TRBJ2-1	.	once	11	TRBV5-1	CASSLSFEQFF	TGCGCCAGCAGCTTGTCGTTTGAGCAGTTCTTC
TRBJ1-5	TRBD1	.	18	TRBV5-5	CASSLGTGVTNSNQPQHF	TGTGCCAGCAGCCTCGGGACAGGGGTAACTAATAGCAATCAGCCCCAGCATTTT
TRBJ1-1	.	.	12	TRBV6-6	CASGRRDTEAFF	TGTGCCAGCGGCCGGAGGGACACTGAAGCTTTCTTT
TRBJ2-7	TRBD2	.	14	TRBV27	CASSFETSGYEQYF	TGTGCCAGCAGTTTTGAGACTAGCGGTTACGAGCAGTACTTC
TRBJ2-7	.	once	14	TRBV28	CASSSPGFSYEQYF	TGTGCCAGCAGTTCCCCGGGGTTCTCCTACGAGCAGTACTTC
TRBJ2-1	TRBD2	once	15	TRBV2	CASSIGTSDYNEQFF	TGTGCCAGCAGTATAGGGACTAGCGACTACAATGAGCAGTTCTTC
TRBJ1-5	.	.	17	TRBV5-8	CASSHLGAGYSNQPQHF	TGTGCCAGCAGCCATCTGGGGGCAGGTTATAGCAATCAGCCCCAGCATTTT
TRBJ2-5	TRBD2	few	17	TRBV7-9	CSSSPRTSGRAGETQYF	TGTTCCAGCAGCCCTCGGACTAGCGGGAGGGCGGGAGAGACCCAGTACTTC
TRBJ2-7	.	few	16	TRBV28	CASRLSLSGSWDEQYF	TGTGCCAGCAGACTCTCTCTCAGCGGCTCCTGGGACGAGCAGTACTTC
TRBJ2-7	TRBD2	few	14	TRBV6-6	CASSPGLAAGGQYF	TGTGCCAGCAGTCCGGGACTAGCGGCTGGAGGGCAGTACTTC
TRBJ2-7	TRBD2	.	13	TRBV19	CATSGGSSYEQYF	TGTGCCACTAGCGGGGGGTCCTCCTACGAGCAGTACTTC
TRBJ1-1	.	.	14	TRBV29-1	CSVGWAIENTEAFF	TGCAGCGTTGGGTGGGCGATAGAGAACACTGAAGCTTTCTTT
TRBJ2-1	TRBD2	few	15	TRBV19	CASSIQVTSGFEQFF	TGTGCCAGTAGTATACAGGTGACTAGCGGGTTTGAGCAGTTCTTC
TRBJ1-5	.	.	13	TRBV6-5	CASSYGRGQPQHF	TGTGCCAGCAGTTATGGCAGGGGCCAGCCCCAGCATTTT
TRBJ2-1	TRBD2	.	15	TRBV5-1	CASSLELAGYNEQFF	TGCGCCAGCAGCTTGGAGCTAGCGGGATACAATGAGCAGTTCTTC
TRBJ2-7	TRBD2	.	15	TRBV28	CASRLSGVDSYEQYF	TGTGCCAGCAGGTTAAGCGGGGTGGACTCCTACGAGCAGTACTTC